Described below is a single T cell receptor beta chain sequence and its context. The antigen is unknown. The data stem from a study of T cells after yellow fever vaccination. The CDR3 sequence is 18 residues long. The V end was cut by 5 bases, the J end by 2 bases, with 19 bases between. UMIs and a universal primer site were added when TCR cDNA was made by 5'RACE template switching. In TCRdb, the 5' RACE reads were re-called with MiXCR into one record per CDR3 protein. This table holds hundreds of thousands of distinct CDR3 sequences, approximately 13% found once. General study points: Most primary-vaccination clones reappeared after the booster (less than 98% CD4, 85% to 90% CD8). Clonotypes shared by both compartments, CD4 and CD8, made up a small share.

The TCR sequence derives from a man aged 30 to 39 who received the YFV17D yellow fever vaccine. This sequence joins TRBV12-3 or TRBV12-4 and TRBJ2-6; maybe TRBD1 (5 bases). Sequenced material: PBMCs, taken on the day of the yellow fever booster vaccination. CDR3 amino acids: CASSPRVGAMAGANVLTF. As DNA, the CDR3 is TGTGCCAGCAGTCCGCGCGTTGGGGCAATGGCTGGGGCCAACGTCCTGACTTTC.